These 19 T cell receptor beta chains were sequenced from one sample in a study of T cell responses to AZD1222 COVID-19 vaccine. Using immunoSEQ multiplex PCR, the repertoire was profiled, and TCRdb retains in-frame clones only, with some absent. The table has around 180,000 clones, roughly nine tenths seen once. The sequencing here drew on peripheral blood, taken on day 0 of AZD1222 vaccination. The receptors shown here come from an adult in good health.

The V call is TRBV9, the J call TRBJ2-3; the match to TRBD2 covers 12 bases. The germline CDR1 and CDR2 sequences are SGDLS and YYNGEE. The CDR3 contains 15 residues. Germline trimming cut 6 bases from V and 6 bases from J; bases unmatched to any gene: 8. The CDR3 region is CASNPSGGAGDTQYF. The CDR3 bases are TGTGCCAGCAACCCTAGCGGGGGGGCGGGGGATACGCAGTATTTT.

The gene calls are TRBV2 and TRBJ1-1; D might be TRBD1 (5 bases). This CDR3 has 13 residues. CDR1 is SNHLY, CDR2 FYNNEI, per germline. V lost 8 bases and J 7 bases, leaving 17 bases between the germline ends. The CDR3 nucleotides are TGTGCCAGCGGCGAGGGGAAGGGGCTTGAAGCTTTCTTT. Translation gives CASGEGKGLEAFF.

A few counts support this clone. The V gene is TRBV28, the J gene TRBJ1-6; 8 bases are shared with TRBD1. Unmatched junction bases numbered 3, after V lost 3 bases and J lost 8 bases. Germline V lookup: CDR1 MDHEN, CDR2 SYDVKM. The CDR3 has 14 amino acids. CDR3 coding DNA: TGTGCCAGCAGTTTCGAGACAGGGGATTCACCCCTCCACTTT. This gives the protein CASSFETGDSPLHF.

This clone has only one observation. For the CDR3, the DNA is TGTGCCAGCAGCCAATCCCCCAGGGCAGGGGGACACAATGAGCAGTTCTTC. As protein: CASSQSPRAGGHNEQFF. V usage is TRBV7-6 and J usage is TRBJ2-1, with 7 bases identical to TRBD1. This CDR3 spans 17 amino acids. The ends lost 5 bases at V and 5 bases at J; junction bases unmatched: 15. Germline CDR1 SGHVS, CDR2 FNYEAQ.

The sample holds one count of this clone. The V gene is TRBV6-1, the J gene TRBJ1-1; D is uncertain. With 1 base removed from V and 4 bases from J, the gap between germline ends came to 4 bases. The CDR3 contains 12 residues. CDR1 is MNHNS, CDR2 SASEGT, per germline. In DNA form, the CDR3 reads TGTGCCAGCAGTGAAGGACGCACTGAAGCTTTCTTT. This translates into CASSEGRTEAFF.

CDR3 sequence: CASSSSSNEQFF. Here the CDR3 DNA reads TGTGCCAGCAGTTCCTCTAGTAATGAGCAGTTCTTC. The chain recombines TRBV6-5 with TRBJ2-1; no definite D call. Trimming stripped 4 bases from V and 7 bases from J, with 8 bases between. CDR1 and CDR2 from the germline V gene are MNHEY and SVGAGI. The CDR3 extends over 12 amino acids.

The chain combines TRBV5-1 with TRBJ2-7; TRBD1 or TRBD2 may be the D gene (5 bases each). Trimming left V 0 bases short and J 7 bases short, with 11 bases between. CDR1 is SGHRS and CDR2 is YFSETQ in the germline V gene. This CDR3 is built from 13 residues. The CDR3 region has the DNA TGCGCCAGCAGCTTGGCCATGGGGGAGGAGCAGTACTTC. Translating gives CASSLAMGEEQYF. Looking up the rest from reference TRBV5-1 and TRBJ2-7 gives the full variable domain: KAGVTQTPRYLIKTRGQQVTLSCSPISGHRSVSWYQQTPGQGLQFLFEYFSETQRNKGNFPGRFSGRQFSNSRSEMNVSTLELGDSALYLCASSLAMGEEQYFGPGTRLTVT.

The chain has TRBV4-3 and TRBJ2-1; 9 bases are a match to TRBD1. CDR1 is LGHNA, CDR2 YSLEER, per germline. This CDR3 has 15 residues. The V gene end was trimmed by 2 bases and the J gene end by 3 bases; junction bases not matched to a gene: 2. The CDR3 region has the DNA TGCGCCAGCAGCCAACAGACAGGGGGCTACAATGAGCAGTTCTTC. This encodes CASSQQTGGYNEQFF.

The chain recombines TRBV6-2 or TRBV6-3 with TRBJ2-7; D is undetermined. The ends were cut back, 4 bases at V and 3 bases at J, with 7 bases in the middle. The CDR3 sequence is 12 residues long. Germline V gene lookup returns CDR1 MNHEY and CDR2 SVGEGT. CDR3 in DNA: TGTGCCAGCAGTTCAGGAATCTACGAGCAGTACTTC. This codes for CASSSGIYEQYF.

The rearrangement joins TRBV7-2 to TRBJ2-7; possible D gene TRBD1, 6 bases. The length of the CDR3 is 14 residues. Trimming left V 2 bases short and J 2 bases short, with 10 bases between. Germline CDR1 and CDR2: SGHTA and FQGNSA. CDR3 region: CASSLNRVAYEQYF. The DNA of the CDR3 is TGTGCCAGCAGCTTAAACAGGGTGGCCTACGAGCAGTACTTC. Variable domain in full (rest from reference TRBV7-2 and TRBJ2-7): GAGVSQSPSNKVTEKGKDVELRCDPISGHTALYWYRQSLGQGLEFLIYFQGNSAPDKSGLPSDRFSAERTGGSVSTLTIQRTQQEDSAVYLCASSLNRVAYEQYFGPGTRLTVT.

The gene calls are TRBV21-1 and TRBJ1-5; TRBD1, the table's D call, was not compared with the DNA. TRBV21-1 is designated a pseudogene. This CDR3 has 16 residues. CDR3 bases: TGTGCCTGGAACCGGGACACTAATAATAGCAATCAGCCCCAGCATTTT. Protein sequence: CAWNRDTNNSNQPQHF.

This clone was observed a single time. CDR3 coding DNA: TGTGCCAGCAGCGTAGTCTTCGGGGGAGCCACTGAAGCTTTCTTT. This translates into CASSVVFGGATEAFF. The J gene is TRBJ1-1, the V gene TRBV9, with D possibly matching TRBD1 (5 bases). This CDR3 contains 15 residues. V lost 0 bases to trimming and J lost 4 bases, with 13 bases between them. Germline V CDR1 and CDR2: SGDLS, YYNGEE.

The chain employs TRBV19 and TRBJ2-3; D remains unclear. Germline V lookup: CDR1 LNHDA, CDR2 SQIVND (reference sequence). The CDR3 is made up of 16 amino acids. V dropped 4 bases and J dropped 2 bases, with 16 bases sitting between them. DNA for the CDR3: TGTGCCAGTAGTACCGGATCTTCACCTATCACAGATACGCAGTATTTT. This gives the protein CASSTGSSPITDTQYF.

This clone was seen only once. This CDR3 is CASKATGLNSPLHF. As DNA, the CDR3 is TGTGCCAGTAAGGCGACAGGCCTAAATTCACCCCTCCACTTT. The chain carries TRBV19 and TRBJ1-6; possibly TRBD1 for D (6 bases). V dropped 7 bases and J dropped 7 bases, with 14 bases sitting between them. The CDR3 spans 14 residues. CDR1 and CDR2 (germline): LNHDA, SQIVND (reference sequence).

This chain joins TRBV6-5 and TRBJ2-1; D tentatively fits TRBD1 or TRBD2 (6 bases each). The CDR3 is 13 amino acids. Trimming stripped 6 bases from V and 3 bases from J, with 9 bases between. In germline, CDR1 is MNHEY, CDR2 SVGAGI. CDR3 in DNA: TGTGCCAGCAGGGGGGGCCTCTACAATGAGCAGTTCTTC. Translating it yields CASRGGLYNEQFF.

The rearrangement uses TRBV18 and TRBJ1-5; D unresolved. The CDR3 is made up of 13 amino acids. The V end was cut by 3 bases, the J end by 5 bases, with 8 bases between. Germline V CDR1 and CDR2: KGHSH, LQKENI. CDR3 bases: TGTGCCAGCTCACCTTCGGGAGATCAGCCCCAGCATTTT. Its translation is CASSPSGDQPQHF.

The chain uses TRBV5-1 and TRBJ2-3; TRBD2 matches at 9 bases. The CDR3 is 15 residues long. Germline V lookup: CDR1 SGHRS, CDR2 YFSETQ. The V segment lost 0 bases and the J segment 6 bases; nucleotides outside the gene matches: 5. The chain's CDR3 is CASSLGGGALDTQYF. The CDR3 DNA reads TGCGCCAGCAGCTTGGGCGGGGGGGCTCTGGATACGCAGTATTTT.

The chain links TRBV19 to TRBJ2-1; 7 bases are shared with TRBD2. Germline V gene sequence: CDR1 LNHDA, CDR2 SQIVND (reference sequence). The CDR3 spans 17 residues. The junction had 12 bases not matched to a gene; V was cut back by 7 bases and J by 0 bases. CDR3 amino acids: CASMSLTGGLSYNEQFF. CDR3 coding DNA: TGTGCCAGTATGTCCTTAACGGGGGGACTCTCCTACAATGAGCAGTTCTTC.

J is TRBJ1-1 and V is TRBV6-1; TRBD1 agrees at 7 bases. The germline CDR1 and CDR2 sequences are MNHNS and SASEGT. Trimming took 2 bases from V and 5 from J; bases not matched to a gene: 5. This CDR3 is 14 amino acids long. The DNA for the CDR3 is TGTGCCAGCAGTGAACAGACAGGGAGGACTGAAGCTTTCTTT. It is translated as CASSEQTGRTEAFF.